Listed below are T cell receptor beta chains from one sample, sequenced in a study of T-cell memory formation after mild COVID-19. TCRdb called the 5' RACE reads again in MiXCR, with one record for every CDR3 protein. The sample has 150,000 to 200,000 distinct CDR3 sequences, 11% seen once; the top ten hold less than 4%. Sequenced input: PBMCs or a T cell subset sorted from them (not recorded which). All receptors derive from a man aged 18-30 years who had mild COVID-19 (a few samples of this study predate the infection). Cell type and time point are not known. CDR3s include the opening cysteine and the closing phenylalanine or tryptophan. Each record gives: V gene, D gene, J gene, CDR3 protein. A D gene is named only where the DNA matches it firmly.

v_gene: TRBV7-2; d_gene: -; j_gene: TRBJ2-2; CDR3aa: CASSALGWNTGELFF
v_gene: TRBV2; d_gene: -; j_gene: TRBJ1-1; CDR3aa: CASIDGPPGAFF
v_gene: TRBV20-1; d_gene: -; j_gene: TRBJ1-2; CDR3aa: CSAGDQPYGYTF
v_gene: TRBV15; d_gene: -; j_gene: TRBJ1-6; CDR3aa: CATSIRPEAPLHF
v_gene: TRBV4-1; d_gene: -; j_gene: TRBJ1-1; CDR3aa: CASSQVSLNTEAFF
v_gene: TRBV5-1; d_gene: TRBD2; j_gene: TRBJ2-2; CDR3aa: CASSPTPGGAIGELFF
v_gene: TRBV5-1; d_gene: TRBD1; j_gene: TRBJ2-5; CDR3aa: CASSVQQGSGDQYF
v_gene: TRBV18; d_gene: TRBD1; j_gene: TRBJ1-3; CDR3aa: CASSGQGYGNTIYF
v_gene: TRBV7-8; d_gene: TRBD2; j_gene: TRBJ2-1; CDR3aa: CASTLGRVNEQFF
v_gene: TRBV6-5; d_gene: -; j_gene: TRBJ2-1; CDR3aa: CASSLIAPTYEQFF
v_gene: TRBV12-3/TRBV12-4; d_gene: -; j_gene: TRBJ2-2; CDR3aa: CASSWVGAGTGELFF
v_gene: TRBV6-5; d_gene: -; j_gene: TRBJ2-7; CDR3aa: CASRSPGTYEQYF
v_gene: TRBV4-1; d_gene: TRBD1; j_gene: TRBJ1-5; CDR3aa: CASSPKLTGGDQPQHF
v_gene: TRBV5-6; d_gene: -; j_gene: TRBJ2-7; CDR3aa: CASSRGRGAYEQYF
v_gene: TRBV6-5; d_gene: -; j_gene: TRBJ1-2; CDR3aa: CASSYFAGLSHGYTF
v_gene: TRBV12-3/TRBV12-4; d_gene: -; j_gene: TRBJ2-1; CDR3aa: CASSRDSGGDNEQFF
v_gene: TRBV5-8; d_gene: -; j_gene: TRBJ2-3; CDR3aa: CASSFGSTSTDTQYF
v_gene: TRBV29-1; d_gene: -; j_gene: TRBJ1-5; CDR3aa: CSVIGPGNQPQHF
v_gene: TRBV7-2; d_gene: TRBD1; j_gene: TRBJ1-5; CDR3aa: CASSRGTGVWQPQHF
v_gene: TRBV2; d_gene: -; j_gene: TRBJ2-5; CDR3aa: CASSDRGGTQYF
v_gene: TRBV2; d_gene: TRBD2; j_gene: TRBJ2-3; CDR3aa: CASSGVSGSADTQYF
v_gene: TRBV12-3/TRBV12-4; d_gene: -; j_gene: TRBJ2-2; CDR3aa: CASSLLGAGELFF
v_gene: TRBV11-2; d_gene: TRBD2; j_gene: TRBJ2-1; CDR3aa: CASSSRTSGENEQFF
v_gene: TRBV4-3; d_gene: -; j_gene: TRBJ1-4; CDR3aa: CASSQDTGLYPNEKLFF
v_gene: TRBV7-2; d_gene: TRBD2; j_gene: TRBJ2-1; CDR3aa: CASSLEGLAGSEQFF
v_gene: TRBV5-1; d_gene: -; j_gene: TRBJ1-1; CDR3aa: CASSLALDTEAFF
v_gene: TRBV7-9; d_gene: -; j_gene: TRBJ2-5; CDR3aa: CASSYLGLVDQETQYF
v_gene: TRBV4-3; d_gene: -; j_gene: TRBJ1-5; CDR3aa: CASSPHLDQPQHF
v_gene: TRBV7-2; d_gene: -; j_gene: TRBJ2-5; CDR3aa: CASSWKWETQYF
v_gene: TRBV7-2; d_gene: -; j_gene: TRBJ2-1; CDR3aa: CASSLGAQSYNEQFF
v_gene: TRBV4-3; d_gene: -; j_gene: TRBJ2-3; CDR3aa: CASSQGGARTDTQYF
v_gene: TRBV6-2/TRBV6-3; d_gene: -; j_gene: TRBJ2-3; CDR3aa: CASSYPLPLAGFVDTQYF
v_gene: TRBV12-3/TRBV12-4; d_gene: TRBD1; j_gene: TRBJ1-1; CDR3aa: CASSFDRATEAFF
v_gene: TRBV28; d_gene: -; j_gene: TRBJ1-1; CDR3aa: CASSPYSYTEAFF
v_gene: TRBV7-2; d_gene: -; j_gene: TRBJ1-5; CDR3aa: CASSLVGQSNQPQHF
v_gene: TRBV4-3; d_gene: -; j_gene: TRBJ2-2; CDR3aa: CASSQGGTGTGELFF
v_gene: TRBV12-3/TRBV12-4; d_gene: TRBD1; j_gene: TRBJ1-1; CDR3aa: CASSFGTGEQAFF
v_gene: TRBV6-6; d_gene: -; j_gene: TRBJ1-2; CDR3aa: CASRSGPGHGYTF
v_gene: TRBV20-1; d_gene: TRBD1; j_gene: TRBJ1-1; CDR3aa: CSARDRDRVANTEAFF
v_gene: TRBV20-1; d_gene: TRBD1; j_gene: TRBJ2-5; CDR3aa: CSAPRQGQSETQYF
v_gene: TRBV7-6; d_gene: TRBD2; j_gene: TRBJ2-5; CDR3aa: CASSLGGTGGRETQYF
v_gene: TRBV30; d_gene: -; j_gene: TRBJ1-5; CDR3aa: CAWSGGSNQPQHF
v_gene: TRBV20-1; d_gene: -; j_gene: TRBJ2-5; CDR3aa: CSARRGGGQETQYF
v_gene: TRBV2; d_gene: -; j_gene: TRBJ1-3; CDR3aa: CASGVNSGNTIYF